This entry concerns a single TCR beta chain. With a much larger clone just one base away, this may be a read error. V was clipped by 7 bases and J by 6 bases, with 15 bases between them. Per the germline V gene, CDR1 is MGHDK and CDR2 is SYGVNS. This CDR3 has 14 amino acids. This record belongs to a study of T cells in Graves' hyperthyroidism and ophthalmopathy. TCR beta CDR3 regions were amplified from RNA. Initially, a first-round RT-PCR of the TCR CDR3 employed the HTBI primer set. TCRdb re-called the multiplex PCR reads through MiXCR, storing one row per CDR3 protein. Of some 510,000 distinct CDR3 sequences listed, just over 45% are singletons.

Sequencing input: peripheral blood or thyroid tissue (not recorded which). J is TRBJ2-2 and V is TRBV25-1; possibly TRBD1 or TRBD2 for D (6 bases each). The origin of this receptor is a woman aged 18-29 years with Graves' hyperthyroidism. CDR3 in DNA: TGTGCCAGCACAGGGAGGCAGGGGTCCGGGGAGCTGTTTTTT. Its protein is CASTGRQGSGELFF.